What follows are 7 T cell receptor beta chains derived from one specimen sequenced in a study of blood T cell repertoires in COVID-19. Produced via immunoSEQ multiplex PCR; TCRdb's table is partial and in-frame only. In the table there are 400,000 to 500,000 clones, around nine tenths of which are singletons. Material for sequencing was PBMCs or T cells enriched from blood (not recorded which). The source of these receptors is a woman aged 40-49 years who had recovered from COVID-19.

In this sample, this clone turned up once. This sequence joins TRBV7-2 and TRBJ2-7; the D gene is possibly TRBD1 (5 bases). Germline V gene lookup returns CDR1 SGHTA and CDR2 FQGNSA. The CDR3 extends over 15 amino acids. V was clipped by 1 base and J by 2 bases, with 12 bases between them. The chain's CDR3 is CASSLEAGSTYEQYF. CDR3 sequence (DNA): TGTGCCAGCAGCTTAGAGGCAGGGTCCACCTACGAGCAGTACTTC.

This chain joins TRBV9 and TRBJ2-5, with 7 bases aligning to TRBD1. The CDR3 spans 15 residues. Unmatched junction bases numbered 7, after V lost 3 bases and J lost 2 bases. Per the germline V gene, CDR1 is SGDLS and CDR2 is YYNGEE. The CDR3 is CASSEWTGLQETQYF. For the CDR3, the DNA is TGTGCCAGCAGCGAGTGGACAGGATTACAAGAGACCCAGTACTTC.

The CDR3 sequence is CASSVSGSIETQYF. For the CDR3, the DNA is TGTGCCAGCAGCGTATCAGGGTCTATCGAGACCCAGTACTTC. The gene calls are TRBV9 and TRBJ2-5, with D tentatively TRBD1 (5 bases). Germline lookup yields CDR1 SGDLS and CDR2 YYNGEE. The CDR3 is made up of 14 amino acids. The V and J ends lost 1 base and 5 bases respectively, with 12 bases between them.

The chain carries TRBV3-1 (or the pseudogene TRBV3-2) and TRBJ1-1; D is uncertain. The V and J ends lost 0 bases and 0 bases respectively, with 5 bases between them. Germline V gene lookup returns CDR1 LGHDT and CDR2 YNNKEL (reference sequence). This CDR3 is built from 14 residues. The CDR3 loop is CASSQEWLNTEAFF. The DNA of the CDR3 is TGTGCCAGCAGCCAAGAATGGCTGAACACTGAAGCTTTCTTT.

The chain has TRBV6-5 and TRBJ1-5; D possibly corresponds to TRBD1 (5 bases). Germline CDR1 and CDR2: MNHEY and SVGAGI. The V and J ends lost 10 bases and 4 bases respectively, with 11 bases between them. This CDR3 comprises 12 residues. CDR3: CATRTLNQPQHF. The CDR3 bases are TGTGCCACTCGGACACTAAATCAGCCCCAGCATTTT.

The CDR3 loop is CASSYRGGYEQYF. DNA of the CDR3: TGTGCCAGCAGTTACCGGGGGGGCTACGAGCAGTACTTC. The rearrangement links TRBV6-2 or TRBV6-3 to TRBJ2-7, with 8 bases that match TRBD2. This CDR3 is built from 13 residues. V lost 2 bases and J lost 3; bases outside the gene matches: 0. The germline V gene has CDR1 MNHEY and CDR2 SVGEGT.

The CDR3 loop is CASSISHSSSGNTIYF. Written as DNA, the CDR3 is TGTGCCAGTAGTATTTCTCACAGCAGCTCTGGAAACACCATATATTTT. The chain couples TRBV19 to TRBJ1-3; D unclear. Deletions cut 3 bases from V and 0 bases from J, with 12 bases between. The CDR3 has 16 residues. Germline CDR1 is LNHDA and CDR2 is SQIVND (reference sequence). Drawing the rest from reference TRBV19 and TRBJ1-3, the complete variable domain is DGGITQSPKYLFRKEGQNVTLSCEQNLNHDAMYWYRQDPGQGLRLIYYSQIVNDFQKGDIAEGYSVSREKKESFPLTVTSAQKNPTAFYLCASSISHSSSGNTIYFGEGSWLTVV.